The sequence of this T cell receptor beta chain was determined in a study of metastatic and nonmetastatic thyroid tumors. Background on the study: Samples came from malignant and benign thyroid patients, and repertoires were compared across blood and tumor or nodule tissue. Study-level results: Patients with malignant thyroid tumors reportedly had significantly higher TCR beta diversity than those with benign nodules, in blood and tumor.

Thyroid surgery had not been preceded by any treatment in any patient. Methods used by the authors: Clinicopathological groups of papillary thyroid cancer showed CDR3 differences that were used to build a distant-metastasis classifier. TCRdb recomputed clones from the PCR reads via MiXCR. These V and J calls derive from TCRdb rather than the authors' analysis. This sample yields some 32,000 clones, of which about 19% are seen a single time; about 7.8% belongs to the top ten. This clone was observed a handful of times. No antigen is known for it. J gave up 8 bases and V 0 bases, and 6 bases lay outside the gene matches. The CDR3 loop spans 14 amino acids. Germline assignment: CDR1 MNHNS and CDR2 SASEGT.

V gene TRBV6-1 combines with J gene TRBJ1-2; TRBD1 aligns across 7 bases. The material sequenced was blood. The source is a female donor with papillary thyroid cancer or a benign thyroid nodule (not recorded which). Some clones in this sample may be carry-over from other donors' samples. CDR3 coding DNA: TGTGCCAGCAGTGAAGCGTCGGGACAGCGGGGCTACACCTTC. Its protein is CASSEASGQRGYTF.